This TCR beta chain was captured by sequencing in a study of shared clonotypes between healthy human individuals (dated by TCRdb to about 2020). Turning to the overall study: The cohort comprised two women and a few men aged 18 to 49 years. For each donor, CD4 naive and CD4 memory were each given three plates, CD8 naive was given two plates, and CD8 memory was given one plate. The study deeply sequenced blood TCR repertoires of about five healthy adults to estimate repertoire size and the extent of clonotype sharing between individuals. To increase sequencing depth and limit assay-specific biases, different laboratories used diverse techniques to prepare libraries and sequence TCR repertoires. Each donor's leukapheresis produced roughly between about 0.8 and 8.9 billion PBMCs.

Per the germline V gene (reference sequence), MNHEY is the CDR1 and SMNVEV is the CDR2. Between the V and J ends, shortened by 2 bases and 0 bases respectively, the junction contains 10 bases. The CDR3 numbers 15 residues from cysteine through phenylalanine. The entry retains the CDR3 DNA only, 45 bases that are in frame from base 1. This clone has a single count. No antigen is known for it. The record has no base qualities; no much larger clone is one base away. For the CD8 naive samples, CD45RO-negative cells were positively selected for CCR7, yielding a CD45RA+CCR7+ population from which TemRA cells were excluded. The donors were healthy, HIV-negative adults with no recently reported acute infections or vaccinations. Only Caucasian adults living in Nashville, Tennessee, USA were represented among the donors. After blood collection by leukapheresis, PBMCs were isolated using Ficoll-Histopaque density gradient centrifugation and then cryopreserved in the vapor phase of liquid nitrogen. Analytical flow cytometry was used to check the purity and quantity of every magnetically sorted T cell population. Genomic DNA was isolated from each sorted fraction and quantified by UV absorbance on a Nanodrop 2000c.

TCR CDR3 regions were amplified from genomic DNA by multiplex PCR using the deep immunoSEQ assay. Extracted genomic DNA from each cell subset was spread evenly across all wells of several immunoSEQ 96-well plates, with each plate serving as a replicate. Each replicate PCR for sorted subsets received 150 to 250 ng genomic DNA, equal to roughly 30,000 T cell genomes. Purified libraries were measured with a Qubit 3.0 fluorometer, size-checked on a Bioanalyzer 2100, and measured again with the KAPA Library Quantification kit. Each immunoSEQ 96-well plate was sequenced on its own single-read 150-cycle Illumina NextSeq 550 flow cell. Regarding the original processing steps: The immunoSEQ output contained only junctional sequences without quality scores, so filtering could not match that applied to full-length reads. To assign V/J genes and CDR3, sequences were annotated using PyIR, a Python wrapper for IgBLAST v1.9, with IMGT germline references. Reads with weak V/J assignments (E-value above 1e-6), missing CDR3, stop codons, out-of-frame junctions, or ambiguous translated residues were removed. V3J clonotypes were defined as sequences sharing an identical inferred V gene, J gene, and CDR3 amino acid sequence. Percentage overlap between repertoires was computed as shared unique clonotypes divided by the size of the smaller repertoire. RTK rarefaction, the Chao1 estimator, and Recon v2.1 estimates of unobserved clonotypes were used to assess repertoire richness. Generation probabilities for all TCRbeta clonotypes obtained by the gDNA method from a handful of donors were computed using OLGA. TCRdb holds this immuneACCESS table with in-frame rearrangements only. Some clones are missing; in checked studies, unresolved V genes explain under half, and the rest has no known cause. That table gives V, J and clone size, and the DNA gave D and trimming. The sample table holds roughly 600,000 clones, of which 98% were seen once. 0.25% to 0.35% of the sample belongs to the ten largest clones.

Paper-wide results and their limitations: Naive subsets generally had larger estimated clonotype richness than memory subsets did. Sharing across a few donors was observed for around 4.8% of naive CD4, 3.5% of naive CD8, around 2.5% of memory CD4, and over 0.3% of memory CD8 clonotypes. Sampling was limited to blood, and TCR repertoires in tissue likely differ from TCR repertoires in blood. Because the study included only a small number of donors, the genetic and exposure-history diversity represented was limited. Rarefaction of sorted-subset datasets indicated incomplete sequencing despite the large sequencing depth. Based on pairwise subsampling, the degree of clonotype sharing among donors was expected to be affected by sequencing depth. Higher generation probabilities were observed for clonotypes shared by all four sorted-subset donors than for non-shared clonotypes.

The clonotype comes from a man aged 30 to 39 in good health. Sequencing was done on a sample of naive CD8+ T cells sorted from blood. The cell subset or site label, read with the paper, signifies: CD45RA+CCR7+. The sequence links TRBV27 to TRBJ1-2; the D gene lacks a confident call. The CDR3 reads as follows: CASSLGHPANYGYTF. Here is the DNA: TGTGCCAGCAGTTTAGGGCACCCAGCTAACTATGGCTACACCTTC.